This entry concerns a single T cell receptor beta chain. TCRdb's table, derived via immunoSEQ multiplex PCR, lists solely in-frame clones and lacks some. The sample has 57,000 or so clones, 82% seen once. This sample stems from a study of PD-L1 blockade in urothelial cancer. Looking at the study overall: Timepoints chosen for blood analysis were 3 weeks (second dose) and 6 weeks after treatment start.

CDR1 is SEHNR and CDR2 is FQNEAQ in the germline V gene (reference sequence). The CDR3 is made up of 14 amino acids. The junction had 4 bases not matched to a gene; V was cut back by 5 bases and J by 4 bases. The chain combines TRBV7-9 with TRBJ2-1; 8 bases map to TRBD1. Sequenced material: PBMCs, taken around atezolizumab (anti-PD-L1) treatment. The receptor comes from an older man with urothelial cancer. CDR3 sequence: CASSIRQGYNEQFF. CDR3 sequence (DNA): TGTGCCAGCAGCATACGACAGGGGTACAATGAGCAGTTCTTC.